The following is a TCR beta chain sequence with its context. The antigen remains undetermined. This likely stems from a read error, as it lies one base from a far larger clone. In the original workflow: Filtering differed, since immunoSEQ gave only junction sequences and no quality scores. Profiled with immunoSEQ multiplex PCR; TCRdb holds only in-frame clones, not every one. That table furnishes V, J and clone size, whereas the DNA furnished D and trimming. The table includes 700,000 or so clones, around 72% detected once. CDR3 size: 11 residues. V shed 5 bases and J shed 4 bases, with 2 bases lying between them. CDR1 SEHNR and CDR2 FQNEAQ come from the germline V gene (reference sequence). These data come from a study of shared clonotypes between healthy human individuals. Overall study findings and caveats: Non-shared clonotypes displayed generation probabilities falling below those of clonotypes present in all four donors.

The specimen sequenced was memory CD4+ T cells sorted from blood. As for subset: CD45RA-negative fraction. The source is a woman aged 25 to 39 in good health. The chain links TRBV7-9 to TRBJ1-4; D unclear. This CDR3 is CASSVNEKLFF. The CDR3 DNA reads TGTGCCAGCAGCGTTAATGAAAAACTGTTTTTT.